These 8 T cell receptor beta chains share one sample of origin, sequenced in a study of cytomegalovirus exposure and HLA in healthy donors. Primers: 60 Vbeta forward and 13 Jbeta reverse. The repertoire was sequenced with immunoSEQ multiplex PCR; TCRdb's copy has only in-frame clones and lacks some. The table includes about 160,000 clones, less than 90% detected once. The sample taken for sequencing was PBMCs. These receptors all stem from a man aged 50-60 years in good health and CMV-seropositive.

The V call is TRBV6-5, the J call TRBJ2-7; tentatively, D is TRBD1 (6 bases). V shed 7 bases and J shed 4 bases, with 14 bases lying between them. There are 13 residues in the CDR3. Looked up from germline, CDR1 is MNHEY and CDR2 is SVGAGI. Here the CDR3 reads CASTDPRGYEQYF. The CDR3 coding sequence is TGTGCCAGCACCGATCCCAGGGGATACGAGCAGTACTTC.

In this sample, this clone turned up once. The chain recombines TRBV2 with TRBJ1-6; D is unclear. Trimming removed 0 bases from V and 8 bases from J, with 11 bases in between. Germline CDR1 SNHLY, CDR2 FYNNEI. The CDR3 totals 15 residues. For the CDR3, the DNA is TGTGCCAGCAGTGAAGCGCTGGGCAGCTATTCACCCCTCCACTTT. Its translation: CASSEALGSYSPLHF.

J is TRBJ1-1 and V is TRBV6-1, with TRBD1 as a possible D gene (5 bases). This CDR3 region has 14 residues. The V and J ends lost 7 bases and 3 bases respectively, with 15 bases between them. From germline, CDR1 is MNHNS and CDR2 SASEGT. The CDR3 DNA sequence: TGTGCCAGCACCAAATCGACAGTTCACACTGAAGCTTTCTTT. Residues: CASTKSTVHTEAFF.

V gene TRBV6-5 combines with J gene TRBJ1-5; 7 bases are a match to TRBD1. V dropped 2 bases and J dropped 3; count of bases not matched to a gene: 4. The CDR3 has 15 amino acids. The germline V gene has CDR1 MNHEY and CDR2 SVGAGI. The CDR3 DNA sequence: TGTGCCAGCAGTTACACGGGACAGAACAATCAGCCCCAGCATTTT. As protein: CASSYTGQNNQPQHF.

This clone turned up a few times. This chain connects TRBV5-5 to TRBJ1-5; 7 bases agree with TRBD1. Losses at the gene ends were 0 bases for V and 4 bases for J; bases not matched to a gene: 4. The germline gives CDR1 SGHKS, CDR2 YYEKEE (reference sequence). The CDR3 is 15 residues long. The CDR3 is CASSLGTGANQPQHF. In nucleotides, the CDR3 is TGTGCCAGCAGCTTGGGGACAGGAGCTAATCAGCCCCAGCATTTT.

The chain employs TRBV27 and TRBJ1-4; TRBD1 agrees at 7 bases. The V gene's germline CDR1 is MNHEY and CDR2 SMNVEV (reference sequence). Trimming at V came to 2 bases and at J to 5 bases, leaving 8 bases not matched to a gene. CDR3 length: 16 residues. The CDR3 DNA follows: TGTGCCAGCAGTTTACGAAGAGGGACAGTAAATGAAAAACTGTTTTTT. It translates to CASSLRRGTVNEKLFF.

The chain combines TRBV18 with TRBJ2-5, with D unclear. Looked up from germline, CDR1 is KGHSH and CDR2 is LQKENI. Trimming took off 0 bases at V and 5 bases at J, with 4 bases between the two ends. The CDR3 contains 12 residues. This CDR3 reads CASSPPRETQYF. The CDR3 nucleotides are TGTGCCAGCTCACCACCGCGGGAGACCCAGTACTTC.

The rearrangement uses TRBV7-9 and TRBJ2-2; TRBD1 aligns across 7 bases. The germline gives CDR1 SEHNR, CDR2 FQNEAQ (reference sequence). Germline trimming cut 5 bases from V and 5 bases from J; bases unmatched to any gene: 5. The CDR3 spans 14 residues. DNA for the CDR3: TGTGCCAGCAGCCGTTTACAGGGGACCGGGGAGCTGTTTTTT. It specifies CASSRLQGTGELFF.